This TCR beta chain was recorded in a study of blood T cell repertoires in COVID-19. Trimming took 4 bases from V and 5 from J; bases not matched to a gene: 4. Germline V gene sequence: CDR1 MNHNY, CDR2 SVGAGI (reference sequence). CDR3 length: 14 amino acids. Assay used: immunoSEQ multiplex PCR; TCRdb lists only in-frame clones, some missing. The data show hundreds of thousands of clones, with over 65% seen just once and about 2.5% held by the top ten. Material: peripheral blood. This chain links TRBV6-6 with TRBJ1-4; 7 positions match TRBD1. This sequence was found in a woman in her 70s with active or convalescent COVID-19. The CDR3 loop is CASSWGQPNEKLFF. The CDR3 bases are TGTGCCAGCAGTTGGGGACAGCCAAATGAAAAACTGTTTTTT.